This T cell receptor beta chain was observed in a study of cytomegalovirus exposure and HLA in healthy donors. In regard to this clone: The antigen remains unidentified.

The germline V and J ends were trimmed by 3 bases and 5 bases, with 5 bases remaining between them. CDR1 and CDR2 (germline): DFQATT, SNEGSKA (reference sequence). The CDR3 contains 11 residues. PCR primers comprised 60 Vbeta and 13 Jbeta primers. TCRdb's table, derived via immunoSEQ multiplex PCR, lists solely in-frame clones and lacks some. The data show about 160,000 clones, approximately 88% seen once. Study-wide results and caveats: A list of 150 or so TCR beta chains associated with cytomegalovirus was given.

This clonotype was sampled from a man aged 25 to 40 in good health and CMV-seronegative. The specimen was PBMCs. The chain links TRBV20-1 to TRBJ2-1; D gene uncertain. CDR3: CSASGDNEQFF. The CDR3 DNA reads as TGCAGTGCTAGCGGTGACAATGAGCAGTTCTTC.